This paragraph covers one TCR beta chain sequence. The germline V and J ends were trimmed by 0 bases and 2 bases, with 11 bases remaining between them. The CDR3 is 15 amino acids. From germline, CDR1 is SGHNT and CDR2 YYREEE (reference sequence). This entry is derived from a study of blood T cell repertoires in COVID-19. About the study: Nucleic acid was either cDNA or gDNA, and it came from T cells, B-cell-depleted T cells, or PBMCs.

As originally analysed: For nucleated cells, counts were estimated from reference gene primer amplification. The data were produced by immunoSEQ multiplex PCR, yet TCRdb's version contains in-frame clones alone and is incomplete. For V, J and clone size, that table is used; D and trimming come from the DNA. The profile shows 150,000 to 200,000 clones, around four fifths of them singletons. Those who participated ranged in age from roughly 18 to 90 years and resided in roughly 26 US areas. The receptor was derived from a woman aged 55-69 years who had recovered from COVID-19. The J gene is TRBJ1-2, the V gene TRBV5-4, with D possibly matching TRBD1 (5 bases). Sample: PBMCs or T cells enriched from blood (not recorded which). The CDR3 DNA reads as TGTGCCAGCAGCTTGGGGGGCGGCTTCAACTATGGCTACACCTTC. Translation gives CASSLGGGFNYGYTF.